Below are 26 T cell receptor beta chains sequenced from a single sample in a study of cytomegalovirus exposure and HLA in healthy donors. It was with 60 Vbeta and 13 Jbeta primers that the PCR ran. Repertoires were generated with immunoSEQ multiplex PCR, while TCRdb's copy carries only in-frame clones and drops some. The data contain 150,000 to 180,000 clones, 80% of them singletons. The material sequenced was PBMCs. Receptors originate from a man under 40 in good health and CMV-seropositive.

This chain connects TRBV11-3 to TRBJ2-3; the match to TRBD2 covers 12 bases. The CDR3 sequence is 15 residues long. CDR1 and CDR2 (germline): SGHNT, YENEEA. Trimming cost V 4 bases and J 5 bases; bases outside gene matches: 4. The DNA of the CDR3 is TGTGCCAGCAGCTCTAGCGGGAGGGCCGAAGATACGCAGTATTTT. Protein sequence: CASSSSGRAEDTQYF.

This clone was detected a few times. V is TRBV28 and J is TRBJ2-2; D might be TRBD2 (6 bases). The CDR3 totals 18 residues. Trimming cost V 5 bases and J 3 bases, with 22 bases left between them. The germline V gene has CDR1 MDHEN and CDR2 SYDVKM. For the CDR3, the DNA is TGTGCCAGCAGTCCCCGTGGGAGTAGGGAGGACTACACCGGGGAGCTGTTTTTT. Protein product: CASSPRGSREDYTGELFF.

This clone appeared once. The chain is built from TRBV4-1 and TRBJ2-1; perhaps TRBD2 as D (7 bases). The CDR3 contains 16 residues. Trimming pared 0 bases from V and 4 bases from J, leaving 13 bases between. CDR1 MGHRA and CDR2 YSYEKL come from the germline V gene. The CDR3 coding sequence is TGCGCCAGCAGCCAAGAAGGCGGGGGCTTGTACAATGAGCAGTTCTTC. This translates into CASSQEGGGLYNEQFF.

This clone showed up just a few times. The V gene is TRBV11-3, the J gene TRBJ2-1, with D possibly being TRBD1 (5 bases). V was trimmed by 4 bases and J by 11 bases, leaving 12 bases between them. This CDR3 spans 12 amino acids. Germline CDR1 is SGHNT and CDR2 is YENEEA. CDR3 DNA sequence: TGTGCCAGCAGCTCCCAGGACACCAAGCAGTTCTTC. This translates into CASSSQDTKQFF. Variable domain in full (rest from reference TRBV11-3 and TRBJ2-1): EAGVVQSPRYKIIEKKQPVAFWCNPISGHNTLYWYLQNLGQGPELLIRYENEEAVDDSQLPKDRFSAERLKGVDSTLKIQPAELGDSAVYLCASSSQDTKQFFGPGTRLTVL.

The CDR3 nucleotides are TGCGCCAGCAGCCAAGATATGGAGGCGGGAGTTACCCGGGATACGCAGTATTTT. The encoded protein is CASSQDMEAGVTRDTQYF. This chain uses TRBV4-1 with TRBJ2-3; TRBD2 matches at 7 bases. V shed 0 bases and J 6 bases; nucleotides not matched to a gene: 15. The V gene's germline CDR1 is MGHRA and CDR2 YSYEKL. The length of the CDR3 is 18 residues.

The gene calls are TRBV4-2 and TRBJ2-7; 10 bases map to TRBD2. Germline CDR1 and CDR2: LGHNA and YNFKEQ. The length of the CDR3 is 16 residues. V lost 3 bases to trimming and J lost 2 bases; unmatched junction nucleotides: 7. CDR3 DNA sequence: TGTGCCAGCAGCCAGGCTATAGCGGGGGGAGCCTACGAGCAGTACTTC. Translated, it gives CASSQAIAGGAYEQYF.

The V call is TRBV6-6, the J call TRBJ1-5; the D gene is possibly TRBD1 (5 bases). This CDR3 comprises 15 residues. V shed 3 bases and J shed 2 bases, with 11 bases lying between them. Germline loops: CDR1 MNHNY, CDR2 SVGAGI (reference sequence). CDR3 nucleotide sequence: TGTGCCAGCAGTTATGGAGGGACTGGCAATCAGCCCCAGCATTTT. Its protein is CASSYGGTGNQPQHF.

The rearrangement joins TRBV28 to TRBJ2-7, with 7 bases matching TRBD2. This CDR3 has 16 residues. V was pared by 4 bases and J by 1 base, with 10 bases of the junction left unmatched. Per germline, CDR1 MDHEN and CDR2 SYDVKM. CDR3 DNA: TGTGCCAGCAGTTCTAGCGGAGAGGATAAATCCTACGAGCAGTACTTC. The encoded protein is CASSSSGEDKSYEQYF.

V is TRBV29-1 and J is TRBJ2-5; the D gene is possibly TRBD2 (5 bases). The J call is in doubt because the DNA end fits TRBJ2-7 better. CDR1 SQVTM and CDR2 ANQGSEA come from the germline V gene. This CDR3 is built from 15 residues. This CDR3 is CSVEDPSGSSYEQYF. The CDR3 DNA is TGCAGCGTTGAAGATCCTTCGGGGTCCTCCTACGAGCAGTACTTC.

The chain has TRBV28 and TRBJ2-1; 12 bases are shared with TRBD2. CDR1 MDHEN and CDR2 SYDVKM come from the germline V gene. This CDR3 has 14 residues. Trimming removed 6 bases from V and 9 bases from J; junction bases left unmatched: 6. CDR3 residues: CASRLAGGRGEQFF. In nucleotides, the CDR3 is TGTGCCAGCAGACTAGCGGGAGGTCGGGGTGAGCAGTTCTTC.

The gene calls are TRBV7-9 and TRBJ2-1; D not resolved. V lost 2 bases and J lost 8, with 10 bases in between. CDR1 is SEHNR and CDR2 is FQNEAQ in the germline V gene (reference sequence). This CDR3 comprises 13 residues. In nucleotides, the CDR3 is TGTGCCAGCAGCTTACCACCCCGGGATGAGCAGTTCTTC. Translation gives CASSLPPRDEQFF.

The rearrangement links TRBV5-1 to TRBJ1-5; no definite D call. The CDR3 contains 13 residues. Between the trimmed V and J ends, which lost 0 bases and 6 bases, there was a span of 7 bases. CDR1 and CDR2 from the germline V gene are SGHRS and YFSETQ. CDR3 residues: CASSLGTGQPQHF. In nucleotides, the CDR3 is TGCGCCAGCAGCTTGGGCACCGGTCAGCCCCAGCATTTT.

The sample holds a few counts of this clone. V is TRBV29-1 and J is TRBJ2-7; 8 bases are shared with TRBD1. Unmatched junction bases numbered 7, after V lost 8 bases and J lost 4 bases. Germline CDR1 and CDR2: SQVTM and ANQGSEA. This CDR3 region has 12 residues. CDR3 sequence (DNA): TGCAGCATAGAAACAGGGGGGTACGAGCAGTACTTC. It specifies CSIETGGYEQYF.

As for this clone: Relative to the germline gene, one junction end is altered; a read error may explain this. The CDR3 loop is CSSSLAVASGGPGANVLTF. CDR3 sequence (DNA): TGTTCCAGCAGCTTAGCAGTAGCATCCGGGGGGCCTGGGGCCAACGTCCTGACTTTC. The rearrangement uses TRBV7-9 and TRBJ2-6; perhaps TRBD2 as D (7 bases). This CDR3 has 19 residues. Per germline, CDR1 SEHNR and CDR2 FQNEAQ (reference sequence).

The rearrangement joins TRBV19 to TRBJ2-7; weak D call: TRBD2 (6 bases). V lost 4 bases and J lost 4, with 11 bases in between. This CDR3 region has 13 residues. In germline, CDR1 is LNHDA, CDR2 SQIVND (reference sequence). CDR3 region: CASSNRDSYEQYF. The CDR3 region has the DNA TGTGCCAGTAGTAACCGGGACTCTTACGAGCAGTACTTC.

The chain combines TRBV5-1 with TRBJ2-1; D is unresolved. Trimming cost V 4 bases and J 0 bases, with 11 bases left between them. Germline assignment: CDR1 SGHRS and CDR2 YFSETQ. This CDR3 spans 15 amino acids. CDR3: CASSLLESSYNEQFF. For the CDR3, the DNA is TGCGCCAGCAGCCTACTTGAGAGCTCCTACAATGAGCAGTTCTTC.

The V call is TRBV29-1, the J call TRBJ2-5, with 8 positions matching TRBD2. The V gene's germline CDR1 is SQVTM and CDR2 ANQGSEA. V was clipped by 7 bases and J by 3 bases; unmatched bases: 4. The CDR3 spans 12 residues. CDR3 residues: CSAKAGEETQYF. The CDR3 coding sequence is TGCAGCGCAAAAGCGGGAGAAGAGACCCAGTACTTC.

V gene TRBV9 combines with J gene TRBJ2-5; 7 nucleotides align to TRBD1. CDR1 is SGDLS, CDR2 YYNGEE, per germline. V gave up 4 bases and J gave up 5 bases; unmatched junction bases: 11. The length of the CDR3 is 15 residues. The CDR3 region has the DNA TGTGCCAGCAGCCCCTCAGGGCTCAGGGGGGAGACCCAGTACTTC. Encoded protein: CASSPSGLRGETQYF.

The chain employs TRBV7-9 and TRBJ2-7; 8 bases fit TRBD1. The CDR3 spans 12 residues. Germline CDR1 is SEHNR and CDR2 is FQNEAQ (reference sequence). V was pared by 8 bases and J by 11 bases, with 11 bases of the junction left unmatched. The CDR3 nucleotides are TGTGCCAGCGTCGGACGACAGGGGATTGAGTACTTC. Residues: CASVGRQGIEYF. Based on the CDR3 plus reference TRBV7-9 and TRBJ2-7, the full variable domain is DTGVSQNPRHKITKRGQNVTFRCDPISEHNRLYWYRQTLGQGPEFLTYFQNEAQLEKSRLLSDRFSAERPKGSFSTLEIQRTEQGDSAMYLCASVGRQGIEYFGPGTRLTVT.

The rearrangement uses TRBV23-1 and TRBJ2-2; 16 nucleotides agree with TRBD2. TRBV23-1 is sorted into the ORF group, with uncertain function. V lost 7 bases to trimming and J lost 2 bases; unmatched junction nucleotides: 10. This CDR3 is built from 19 residues. For the CDR3, the DNA is TGCGCCAGCATGTGCGGCGGGACTAGCGGGAGGGAAAACACCGGGGAGCTGTTTTTT. Protein sequence: CASMCGGTSGRENTGELFF.

The chain employs TRBV7-3 and TRBJ2-1; 9 nucleotides line up with TRBD2. Trimming removed 1 base from V and 2 bases from J; junction bases left unmatched: 12. This CDR3 has 19 amino acids. CDR1 and CDR2 (germline): SGHTA, FQGTGA. CDR3 bases: TGTGCCAGCAGCTTAAGGTTGGTTAGCGGGAGAGGAGCCTACAATGAGCAGTTCTTC. Amino acid sequence: CASSLRLVSGRGAYNEQFF.

V usage is TRBV7-3 and J usage is TRBJ2-1; maybe TRBD1 (6 bases). The CDR3 runs to 14 residues. V dropped 3 bases and J dropped 6 bases, with 12 bases sitting between them. Germline V gene lookup returns CDR1 SGHTA and CDR2 FQGTGA. CDR3 loop: CASSFSRDTNEQFF. CDR3 nucleotide sequence: TGTGCCAGCAGCTTTTCCCGGGACACCAATGAGCAGTTCTTC.

The V call is TRBV7-3, the J call TRBJ2-1; D may be TRBD2 (6 bases). The ends were cut back, 1 base at V and 3 bases at J, with 10 bases in the middle. The CDR3 spans 15 residues. In germline, CDR1 is SGHTA, CDR2 FQGTGA. Here the CDR3 DNA reads TGTGCCAGCAGCTTAAGGGACTCGGACTACAATGAGCAGTTCTTC. It translates to CASSLRDSDYNEQFF.

Only one count was recorded for this clone. The rearrangement joins TRBV29-1 to TRBJ2-1; 10 nucleotides agree with TRBD2. Looked up from germline, CDR1 is SQVTM and CDR2 is ANQGSEA. The trim removed 6 bases at V and 4 bases at J, leaving 0 bases unmatched. The CDR3 spans 12 residues. CDR3 nucleotides: TGCAGCGTGACTAGCGGGTACAATGAGCAGTTCTTC. Encoded protein: CSVTSGYNEQFF.

Only a few counts were recorded for this clone. The rearrangement links TRBV19 to TRBJ2-5; perhaps TRBD1 as D (5 bases). The CDR3 is made up of 18 amino acids. Trimming pared 0 bases from V and 2 bases from J, leaving 19 bases between. CDR1 is LNHDA and CDR2 is SQIVND in the germline V gene (reference sequence). CDR3 in amino acids: CASSIDSTPAAGQETQYF. CDR3 nucleotides: TGTGCCAGTAGTATAGATTCGACCCCGGCGGCAGGGCAAGAGACCCAGTACTTC.

The chain carries TRBV15 and TRBJ1-1, with D unclear. Germline assignment: CDR1 LNHNV and CDR2 YYDKDF (reference sequence). The CDR3 consists of 15 residues. V was trimmed by 4 bases and J by 1 base, leaving 13 bases between them. This CDR3 reads CATSIGSTANTEAFF. The CDR3 DNA follows: TGTGCCACCAGCATTGGCTCAACCGCGAACACTGAAGCTTTCTTT.